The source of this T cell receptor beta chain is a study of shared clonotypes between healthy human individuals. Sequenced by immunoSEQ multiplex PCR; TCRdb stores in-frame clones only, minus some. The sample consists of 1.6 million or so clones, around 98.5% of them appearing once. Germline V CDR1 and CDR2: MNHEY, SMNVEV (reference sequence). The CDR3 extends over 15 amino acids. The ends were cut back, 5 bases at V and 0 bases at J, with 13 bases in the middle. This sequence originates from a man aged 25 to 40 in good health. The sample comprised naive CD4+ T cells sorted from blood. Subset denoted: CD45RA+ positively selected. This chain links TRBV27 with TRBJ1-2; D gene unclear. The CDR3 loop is CASSLRAETNYGYTF. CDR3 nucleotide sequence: TGTGCCAGCAGTCTGAGGGCAGAGACTAACTATGGCTACACCTTC.